The 31 T cell receptor beta chains in this list originate from one sample, sequenced in a study of Graves' ophthalmopathy and Graves' hyperthyroidism. The sequenced template was RNA, covering the TCR beta CDR3 region. Investigators did first-round RT-PCR with HTBI primers, then second-round multiplex PCR. Each CDR3 protein is one row after TCRdb ran MiXCR on the multiplex PCR reads. This sample yields 400,000 or so distinct CDR3 sequences, of which about a sixth are seen a single time; around 2.4% belongs to the top ten. Sequencing used peripheral blood. These receptor sequences come from an adult woman with stable Graves' hyperthyroidism.

The chain links TRBV6-4 to TRBJ1-2; 8 bases are shared with TRBD1. The V gene end was trimmed by 6 bases and the J gene end by 5 bases; junction bases not matched to a gene: 20. In germline, CDR1 is MRHNA, CDR2 SNTAGT. CDR3 length: 18 residues. The CDR3 here is CASSAESRDRTRGYGYTF. CDR3 DNA: TGTGCCAGCAGCGCTGAGTCCCGGGACAGGACCCGGGGATATGGCTACACCTTC.

This chain links TRBV19 with TRBJ1-1; 8 nucleotides match TRBD1. The CDR3 has 12 residues. V lost 5 bases to trimming and J lost 11 bases; unmatched junction nucleotides: 7. Germline V gene sequence: CDR1 LNHDA, CDR2 SQIVND (reference sequence). CDR3 loop: CASSGRNRGAFF. The CDR3 DNA sequence: TGTGCCAGTAGTGGAAGAAACAGGGGGGCTTTCTTT.

The V call is TRBV6-1, the J call TRBJ2-5; TRBD2 aligns across 9 bases. There are 15 residues in the CDR3. Trimming removed 2 bases from V and 11 bases from J; junction bases left unmatched: 12. Germline lookup yields CDR1 MNHNS and CDR2 SASEGT. CDR3 DNA: TGTGCCAGCAGTGAACGTCCTAGCGGGAACCGACAGCAGTACTTC. Protein sequence: CASSERPSGNRQQYF.

The chain joins TRBV6-1 to TRBJ1-5; D not resolved. The V end lost 6 bases, the J end lost 1 base, and 7 bases lay between the germline ends. CDR3 length: 13 amino acids. CDR1 and CDR2 (germline): MNHNS, SASEGT. The CDR3 nucleotides read TGTGCCAGCAGGGAGGCCAGCAATCAGCCCCAGCATTTT. This encodes CASREASNQPQHF.

In this sample, this clonotype turned up once. The chain uses TRBV12-3 or TRBV12-4 and TRBJ2-2; D unresolved. Trimming took off 6 bases at V and 5 bases at J, with 10 bases between the two ends. The CDR3 is 13 amino acids. The CDR3 DNA sequence: TGTGCCAGCAGCTCAGACGGAACCGGGGAGCTGTTTTTT. Amino acid sequence: CASSSDGTGELFF.

This clonotype occurred many times. The rearrangement links TRBV6-4 to TRBJ2-7; 14 bases fit TRBD2. V was clipped by 6 bases and J by 4 bases; unmatched bases: 11. Germline V gives CDR1 MRHNA, CDR2 SNTAGT. This CDR3 is built from 17 residues. CDR3 amino acids: CASRAAGTSGSPYEQYF. The CDR3 nucleotides are TGTGCCAGCAGAGCGGCCGGGACTAGCGGGAGTCCTTACGAGCAGTACTTC.

This clonotype was picked up many times. The rearrangement joins TRBV20-1 to TRBJ1-2; the D is unclear. The germline gives CDR1 DFQATT, CDR2 SNEGSKA (reference sequence). V was shortened by 0 bases and J by 6 bases, with 20 bases between the two germline ends. The CDR3 is made up of 16 amino acids. The CDR3 reads CSAREGRALAVHGYTF. The CDR3 DNA follows: TGCAGTGCTAGAGAAGGGAGGGCATTAGCCGTACATGGCTACACCTTC.

This clonotype has at least ten counts. The chain combines TRBV4-1 with TRBJ2-7; tentatively, D is TRBD1 (5 bases). V lost 1 base, J lost 0 bases, and 10 bases lay in between. This CDR3 region has 15 residues. Germline V gene lookup returns CDR1 MGHRA and CDR2 YSYEKL. The CDR3 loop reads CASSQGAGISYEQYF. Written as DNA, the CDR3 is TGCGCCAGCAGCCAAGGGGCAGGGATCTCCTACGAGCAGTACTTC.

This clonotype was seen repeatedly, ten times or more. The chain combines TRBV12-3 or TRBV12-4 with TRBJ2-7, with D perhaps TRBD2 (5 bases). Trimming shortened V by 3 bases and J by 2 bases, and 23 bases separated the two germline ends. The CDR3 extends over 18 amino acids. The chain's CDR3 is CASSFSLRSGLLTYEQYF. For the CDR3, the DNA is TGTGCCAGCAGTTTTTCCCTCCGAAGCGGATTACTAACCTACGAGCAGTACTTC.

This CDR3 is CASIPGRGYTEAFF. The CDR3 DNA follows: TGTGCCAGCATTCCGGGACGGGGGTACACTGAAGCTTTCTTT. The chain combines TRBV6-1 with TRBJ1-1; TRBD1 is a possible D gene (5 bases). V gave up 7 bases and J gave up 3 bases, with 15 bases separating them. The CDR3 consists of 14 residues. From germline, CDR1 is MNHNS and CDR2 SASEGT.

The CDR3 reads CAWSVPGQGRYGYTF. For the CDR3, the DNA is TGTGCCTGGAGTGTACCGGGACAGGGACGCTATGGCTACACCTTC. V usage is TRBV30 and J usage is TRBJ1-2, with 9 bases lining up with TRBD1. Germline trimming cut 0 bases from V and 4 bases from J; bases unmatched to any gene: 6. Per the germline V gene, CDR1 is GTSNPN and CDR2 is SVGIG (reference sequence). The CDR3 is 15 amino acids.

In this sample, this clonotype turned up once. A much larger clonotype is one base distant, so this may be a read error. The J gene is TRBJ2-2, the V gene TRBV11-2, with 14 bases fitting TRBD2. Germline V lookup: CDR1 SGHAT, CDR2 FQNNGV. The CDR3 runs 16 residues. CDR3 in amino acids: CASSPTSGREAGELVF. The CDR3 region has the DNA TGTGCCAGCAGCCCGACTAGCGGGAGGGAGGCCGGGGAGCTGGTTTTT.

The sample holds many counts of this clonotype. V usage is TRBV28 and J usage is TRBJ1-2, with D perhaps matching TRBD1 (5 bases). The V end was cut by 6 bases, the J end by 4 bases, with 12 bases between. Germline CDR1 and CDR2: MDHEN and SYDVKM. This CDR3 contains 13 residues. The CDR3: CASRAGTFYGYTF. CDR3 sequence (DNA): TGTGCCAGCAGGGCCGGGACCTTCTATGGCTACACCTTC.

The sample holds many counts of this clonotype. The chain recombines TRBV20-1 with TRBJ2-7, with D tentatively TRBD1 or TRBD2 (5 bases each). The germline CDR1 and CDR2 sequences are DFQATT and SNEGSKA (reference sequence). The CDR3 loop spans 10 amino acids. Trimming pared 5 bases from V and 12 bases from J, leaving 14 bases between. In DNA form, the CDR3 reads TGCAGTGCTGGGGGACCAGGAAGGTACTTC. This gives the protein CSAGGPGRYF.

This clonotype was seen repeatedly, ten times or more. The chain joins TRBV7-8 to TRBJ2-5; 10 positions agree with TRBD2. Germline V lookup: CDR1 SGHVS, CDR2 FQNEAQ. V lost 1 base to trimming and J lost 3 bases; unmatched junction nucleotides: 11. The CDR3 has 18 amino acids. The DNA of the CDR3 is TGTGCCAGCAGCTTAGGCCCGGACCTTGGGACTAGCGAAGAGACCCAGTACTTC. Protein: CASSLGPDLGTSEETQYF. Full variable domain (remainder filled in from reference TRBV7-8 and TRBJ2-5): GAGVSQSPRYKVAKRGQDVALRCDPISGHVSLFWYQQALGQGPEFLTYFQNEAQLDKSGLPSDRFFAERPEGSVSTLKIQRTQQEDSAVYLCASSLGPDLGTSEETQYFGPGTRLLVL.

Notes on this clonotype: One end of the junction fails to match germline, which may point to a read error. The genes are TRBV7-9 and TRBJ2-7, with a possible D match to TRBD1 (6 bases). The CDR3 totals 14 residues. Germline V CDR1 and CDR2: SEHNR, FQNEAQ (reference sequence). The CDR3 spells CASSPGHRPYGQYF. CDR3 DNA sequence: TGTGCCAGCAGCCCGGGACACCGGCCCTACGGGCAGTACTTC.

In its sample, this clonotype was seen many times. This CDR3 reads CATSAYEQYF. CDR3 coding DNA: TGTGCCACCAGTGCGTATGAGCAGTACTTC. The chain combines TRBV24-1 with TRBJ2-7; D unclear. The CDR3 length is 10 residues. V lost 5 bases to trimming and J lost 7 bases, with 5 bases between them. In germline, CDR1 is KGHDR, CDR2 SFDVKD.

Note on this clonotype: A junction boundary mismatches the germline segment, possibly from a read error. The chain employs TRBV28 and TRBJ2-4, with 14 bases identical to TRBD2. This CDR3 comprises 18 residues. CDR1 is MDHEN and CDR2 is SYDVKM in the germline V gene. The CDR3 loop reads CASSPGLAGDVAKNIKYF. As DNA, the CDR3 is TGTGCCAGCAGTCCGGGACTAGCGGGAGATGTGGCCAAAAACATTAAGTACTTC.

This clonotype was counted many times. The gene calls are TRBV9 and TRBJ2-5, with TRBD1 matching 8 bases. The CDR3 is made up of 15 amino acids. Germline lookup yields CDR1 SGDLS and CDR2 YYNGEE. Losses at the gene ends were 3 bases for V and 4 bases for J; bases not matched to a gene: 8. Written as DNA, the CDR3 is TGTGCCAGCAGCGGCGGACAGGGAGGTGGAGAGACCCAGTACTTC. This sequence encodes CASSGGQGGGETQYF.

This clonotype was counted many times. The chain carries TRBV15 and TRBJ2-2; unclear D gene. With 0 bases removed from V and 1 base from J, the gap between germline ends came to 18 bases. CDR1 is LNHNV and CDR2 is YYDKDF in the germline V gene (reference sequence). This CDR3 has 19 amino acids. The CDR3 region has the DNA TGTGCCACCAGCAGAGATTTGAGTCGTGACCGGCAGAACACCGGGGAGCTGTTTTTT. Residues: CATSRDLSRDRQNTGELFF.

On this clonotype: At one end, the junction sequence differs from germline, possibly due to a read error. This chain connects TRBV6-2 or TRBV6-3 to TRBJ1-2; no clear D gene. Germline V gene data show CDR1 as MNHEY and CDR2 as SVGEGT. The CDR3 contains 15 residues. The CDR3 nucleotides read TGTGCCACCCTCGGCCCCGGGATACGTGCTTATGGGTACACCTTC. Translating it yields CATLGPGIRAYGYTF.

There are many counts of this clonotype. The gene calls are TRBV12-3 or TRBV12-4 and TRBJ1-6; D is ambiguous. The ends were cut back, 0 bases at V and 7 bases at J, with 10 bases in the middle. The CDR3 is 15 residues long. CDR3 in amino acids: CASSLAGRRNSPLHF. The CDR3 DNA sequence: TGTGCCAGCAGTTTAGCCGGCAGGCGAAATTCACCCCTCCACTTT.

At least ten counts were recorded for this clonotype. The chain joins TRBV7-2 to TRBJ1-1, with a weak D call TRBD1 (5 bases). Germline assignment: CDR1 SGHTA and CDR2 FQGNSA. The CDR3 extends over 13 amino acids. Trimming took off 5 bases at V and 4 bases at J, with 11 bases between the two ends. For the CDR3, the DNA is TGTGCCAGCAGCCCGGGGCCCCGCACTGAAGCTTTCTTT. Amino acids: CASSPGPRTEAFF.

This clonotype was counted at least ten times. This chain uses TRBV12-3 or TRBV12-4 with TRBJ2-2; no definite D call. This CDR3 contains 15 residues. V was trimmed by 7 bases and J by 1 base, leaving 13 bases between them. Here the CDR3 reads CASKSDPLNTGELFF. The CDR3 DNA reads as TGTGCCAGCAAATCGGACCCCTTGAACACCGGGGAGCTGTTTTTT.

This clonotype was seen repeatedly, ten times or more. The chain employs TRBV11-2 and TRBJ2-5; 10 bases fit TRBD1. CDR1 is SGHAT, CDR2 FQNNGV, per germline. Losses at the gene ends were 5 bases for V and 3 bases for J; bases not matched to a gene: 6. This CDR3 contains 15 residues. In DNA, the CDR3 is TGTGCCAGCAGCACACTGGACAGGGGGGAAGAGACCCAGTACTTC. Protein sequence: CASSTLDRGEETQYF.

This clonotype turned up a few times. The CDR3 DNA reads as TGTGCCATCAGTGAGTCGGCGGGGGAAGAGACCCAGTACTTC. This gives the protein CAISESAGEETQYF. V is TRBV10-3 and J is TRBJ2-5; TRBD2 aligns across 7 bases. V was clipped by 0 bases and J by 3 bases; unmatched bases: 1. The germline V gene encodes CDR1 ENHRY and CDR2 SYGVKD. The CDR3 has 14 residues.

This clonotype was seen ten or more times. This CDR3 is CASSPRVQGAYEQYF. In nucleotides, the CDR3 is TGTGCCAGCAGTCCTAGAGTACAGGGGGCCTACGAGCAGTACTTC. This chain connects TRBV12-3 or TRBV12-4 to TRBJ2-7, with 8 bases aligning to TRBD1. There are 15 residues in the CDR3. The trim removed 5 bases at V and 2 bases at J, leaving 8 bases unmatched.

This clonotype was found many times. The rearrangement links TRBV15 to TRBJ2-5, with TRBD2 as a possible D gene (5 bases). The CDR3 has 15 residues. V was shortened by 0 bases and J by 5 bases, with 13 bases between the two germline ends. Per the germline V gene, CDR1 is LNHNV and CDR2 is YYDKDF (reference sequence). CDR3 coding DNA: TGTGCCACCAGCAGAGATCGAGGGCAGTTGGAGACCCAGTACTTC. Translated, it gives CATSRDRGQLETQYF.

The sample holds many counts of this clonotype. The rearrangement links TRBV12-5 to TRBJ1-1; no definite D call. V lost 6 bases and J lost 7, with 12 bases in between. The CDR3 has 12 amino acids. Per the germline V gene, CDR1 is LGHNT and CDR2 is FRNRAP. In DNA, the CDR3 is TGTGCTAGTGGCCGAGACGTTAGTGAAGCTTTCTTT. It codes for CASGRDVSEAFF.

This clonotype was observed at least ten times. This chain's CDR3 is CASGLGLAGTQETQYF. In nucleotides, the CDR3 is TGTGCTAGTGGTTTGGGACTAGCGGGAACCCAAGAGACCCAGTACTTC. This sequence joins TRBV12-5 and TRBJ2-5; 11 bases agree with TRBD2. Germline assignment: CDR1 LGHNT and CDR2 FRNRAP. Trimming took 1 base from V and 1 from J; bases not matched to a gene: 2. The CDR3 loop spans 16 amino acids. Supplemented by reference TRBV12-5 and TRBJ2-5, the full variable domain reads DARVTQTPRHKVTEMGQEVTMRCQPILGHNTVFWYRQTMMQGLELLAYFRNRAPLDDSGMPKDRFSAEMPDATLATLKIQPSEPRDSAVYFCASGLGLAGTQETQYFGPGTRLLVL.

This chain links TRBV28 with TRBJ2-4; D uncertain. This CDR3 contains 16 residues. Trimming removed 7 bases at V and 0 bases at J, with 16 bases between. Looked up from germline, CDR1 is MDHEN and CDR2 is SYDVKM. DNA for the CDR3: TGTGCCAGCACCCGCTTGAAAAGACTAGCCAAAAACATTCAGTACTTC. Translating it yields CASTRLKRLAKNIQYF. The whole variable domain, remainder taken from reference TRBV28 and TRBJ2-4, is DVKVTQSSRYLVKRTGEKVFLECVQDMDHENMFWYRQDPGLGLRLIYFSYDVKMKEKGDIPEGYSVSREKKERFSLILESASTNQTSMYLCASTRLKRLAKNIQYFGAGTRLSVL.